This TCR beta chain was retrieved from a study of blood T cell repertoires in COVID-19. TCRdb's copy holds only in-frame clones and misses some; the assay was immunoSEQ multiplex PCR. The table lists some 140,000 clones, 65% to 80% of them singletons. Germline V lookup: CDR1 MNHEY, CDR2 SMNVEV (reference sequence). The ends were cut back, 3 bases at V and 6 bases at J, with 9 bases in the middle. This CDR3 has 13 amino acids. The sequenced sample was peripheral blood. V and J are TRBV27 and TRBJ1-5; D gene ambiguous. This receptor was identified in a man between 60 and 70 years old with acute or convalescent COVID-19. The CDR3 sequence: CASSFFSGQPQHF. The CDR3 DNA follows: TGTGCCAGCAGTTTCTTTTCAGGTCAGCCCCAGCATTTT.